This is a list of T cell receptor beta chains from one sample in a study of shared clonotypes between healthy human individuals. Sequencing used immunoSEQ multiplex PCR; TCRdb keeps in-frame clones, though not all of them. The table includes approximately 980,000 clones, about three quarters detected once. The sample was memory CD4+ T cells sorted from blood. These receptors originate from a man younger than 35 in good health. Both conserved end residues are part of each CDR3. Rows may omit the clone size; those that give it use once, few, many or a size class.

clone_size | j_call | v_call | cdr3_aa
few | TRBJ1-2 | TRBV2 | CASSLESGGYTF
many | TRBJ2-5 | TRBV5-1 | CASSLDLRAETQYF
. | TRBJ1-5 | TRBV4-1 | CASSQDMVAIQPQHF
. | TRBJ2-3 | TRBV30 | CAWSVTRNTDTQYF
. | TRBJ1-2 | TRBV5-1 | CASSPGIVGYGYTF
. | TRBJ2-5 | TRBV6-1 | CVTRSTGRETQYF
. | TRBJ2-1 | TRBV5-1 | CASSPGTSGNEQFF
. | TRBJ1-5 | TRBV28 | CASSGQGQGTNQPQHF
. | TRBJ2-2 | TRBV7-8 | CASSLAGQGNTGELFF
. | TRBJ2-4 | TRBV7-2 | CASRNTGTNIQYF
. | TRBJ2-7 | TRBV4-3 | CASSPATGGMYEQYF
few | TRBJ2-7 | TRBV18 | CASSPGTNSYEQYF
. | TRBJ2-7 | TRBV2 | CASTSDRGSYEQYF
. | TRBJ1-2 | TRBV4-3 | CASSQHRDSPYGYTF
once | TRBJ1-2 | TRBV27 | CASSFLKGGGKTNYGYTF
. | TRBJ2-1 | TRBV5-6 | CASSRETGQQFF
. | TRBJ2-3 | TRBV11-3 | CASSSRTSGTDTQYF
few | TRBJ1-1 | TRBV5-6 | CASRYRDSTEAFF
. | TRBJ1-2 | TRBV15 | CATSRRSRRGKAYGYTF